The sequence of this TCR beta chain was determined in a study of blood T cell repertoires in COVID-19. CDR1 SGHTA and CDR2 FQGNSA come from the germline V gene. CDR3 length: 19 residues. The V gene end was trimmed by 2 bases and the J gene end by 0 bases; junction bases not matched to a gene: 8. Participants were aged about 18 to 90 years, lived in roughly 25 US areas, and enrolled virtually. Categorization into cohorts depended on clinical history that participants reported. The recovered donors of Cohort 3 showed two negative PCRs, clearance, or symptom resolution. As originally analysed: Amplification with reference gene primers provided the estimates of nucleated cell counts. Using immunoSEQ multiplex PCR, the repertoire was profiled, and TCRdb retains in-frame clones only, with some absent. That table gives V, J and clone size, and the DNA gave D and trimming. The data hold about 180,000 clones, with 70% to 85% observed a single time.

This clone showed up just a few times. Source material: PBMCs or T cells enriched from blood (not recorded which). The genes are TRBV7-2 and TRBJ1-3, with TRBD1 matching over 12 bases. The sequence derives from a woman in her forties or fifties who had recovered from COVID-19. In DNA form, the CDR3 reads TGTGCCAGCAGCTTATGGGGACAGGGGGCCCTAACCTCTGGAAACACCATATATTTT. Its translation: CASSLWGQGALTSGNTIYF. Full variable domain (missing parts from reference TRBV7-2 and TRBJ1-3): GAGVSQSPSNKVTEKGKDVELRCDPISGHTALYWYRQSLGQGLEFLIYFQGNSAPDKSGLPSDRFSAERTGGSVSTLTIQRTQQEDSAVYLCASSLWGQGALTSGNTIYFGEGSWLTVV.